This paragraph covers one TCR beta chain sequence. The CDR3 sequence is 13 residues long. Deletions cut 3 bases from V and 5 bases from J, with 8 bases between. Germline-derived CDR1 and CDR2 are KGHSH and LQKENI. The data were taken from a study of neoadjuvant anti-PD-1 for oral cavity cancer. Libraries were prepared by immunoSEQ multiplex PCR; TCRdb keeps only in-frame clonotypes and omits some of them. The data hold about 13,000 clones, with over 70% observed a single time. The chain links TRBV18 to TRBJ1-5, with D hard to call. The clonotype was recovered from a person aged 35 to 85 with oral cavity squamous cell carcinoma. The sequencing used PBMCs, collected before nivolumab (anti-PD-1) treatment. CDR3 loop: CASSPGRDQPQHF. The CDR3 region has the DNA TGTGCCAGCTCACCCGGACGCGATCAGCCCCAGCATTTT.